A selection of T cell receptor beta chains follows, all from one sample in a study of blood T cell repertoires in COVID-19. Produced via immunoSEQ multiplex PCR; TCRdb's table is partial and in-frame only. Of 150,000 to 200,000 clones in the sample, more than 85% were seen once. Sequencing used peripheral blood. These receptors originate from a woman aged 55-70 years with COVID-19, enrolled during active disease. The CDR3 runs from the conserved cysteine through the conserved F or W. A D gene is named only where the DNA matches it firmly. Clone sizes are given selectively: once, few, many, or a class where the clone is expanded.

CDR3aa: CASSFGGTPNEQYF
CDR3nt: TGTGCCAGCAGTTTTGGGGGGACGCCGAACGAGCAGTACTTC
d_gene: NA
abundance: NA
j_gene: TRBJ2-7
v_gene: TRBV27

CDR3aa: CATAGTAGNTIYF
CDR3nt: TGTGCCACCGCCGGGACAGCTGGAAACACCATATATTTT
d_gene: TRBD1
abundance: NA
j_gene: TRBJ1-3
v_gene: TRBV15

CDR3aa: CASSERLTGNTIYF
CDR3nt: TGTGCCAGCAGTGAAAGACTCACAGGAAACACCATATATTTT
d_gene: NA
abundance: NA
j_gene: TRBJ1-3
v_gene: TRBV2

CDR3aa: CASSSLNSPEAFF
CDR3nt: TGTGCCAGCAGCTCCCTAAACTCTCCTGAAGCTTTCTTT
d_gene: NA
abundance: NA
j_gene: TRBJ1-1
v_gene: TRBV7-3

CDR3aa: CASSLESGGQVPYNEQFF
CDR3nt: TGTGCCAGCAGCTTGGAGAGCGGGGGGCAGGTACCCTACAATGAGCAGTTCTTC
d_gene: TRBD2
abundance: NA
j_gene: TRBJ2-1
v_gene: TRBV5-4

CDR3aa: CASSLLVVGGYNEQFF
CDR3nt: TGTGCCAGCAGCTTGTTGGTAGTTGGAGGGTACAATGAGCAGTTCTTC
d_gene: NA
abundance: NA
j_gene: TRBJ2-1
v_gene: TRBV5-8

CDR3aa: CASSLRGGPQLSSEQYF
CDR3nt: TGTGCCAGCAGCTTAAGAGGGGGCCCACAGCTCTCCTCCGAGCAGTACTTC
d_gene: TRBD1
abundance: NA
j_gene: TRBJ2-7
v_gene: TRBV7-2

CDR3aa: CASSDLSFSYNSPLHF
CDR3nt: TGTGCCAGCAGTGATCTCAGTTTCTCCTATAATTCACCCCTCCACTTT
d_gene: NA
abundance: NA
j_gene: TRBJ1-6
v_gene: TRBV6-4

CDR3aa: CARSSGQGEDYGYTF
CDR3nt: TGTGCCAGAAGCTCGGGACAGGGAGAGGACTATGGCTACACCTTC
d_gene: TRBD1
abundance: NA
j_gene: TRBJ1-2
v_gene: TRBV5-3

CDR3aa: CASSPTGNYGYTF
CDR3nt: TGTGCCAGCAGCCCGACAGGGAACTATGGCTACACCTTC
d_gene: TRBD1
abundance: NA
j_gene: TRBJ1-2
v_gene: TRBV3-1/TRBV3-2

CDR3aa: CASSLTASAQETQYF
CDR3nt: TGCGCCAGCAGCCTCACCGCTAGCGCCCAAGAGACCCAGTACTTC
d_gene: NA
abundance: NA
j_gene: TRBJ2-5
v_gene: TRBV4-1

CDR3aa: CASTQQGQGETQYF
CDR3nt: TGCGCCAGCACTCAACAGGGGCAGGGAGAGACCCAGTACTTC
d_gene: TRBD1
abundance: once
j_gene: TRBJ2-5
v_gene: TRBV5-1

CDR3aa: CTSSQGLGLAGPTYNEQFF
CDR3nt: TGCACCAGCAGCCAAGGTTTGGGACTAGCGGGCCCGACCTACAATGAGCAGTTCTTC
d_gene: NA
abundance: NA
j_gene: TRBJ2-1
v_gene: TRBV1

CDR3aa: CASSLAYLGGSGNTIYF
CDR3nt: TGTGCCAGCAGCTTAGCATATTTGGGGGGCTCTGGAAACACCATATATTTT
d_gene: NA
abundance: NA
j_gene: TRBJ1-3
v_gene: TRBV7-8

CDR3aa: CASSLRLGGNTIYF
CDR3nt: TGTGCCAGCAGTTTAAGGCTCGGGGGAAACACCATATATTTT
d_gene: NA
abundance: NA
j_gene: TRBJ1-3
v_gene: TRBV27

CDR3aa: CASSLVVSRSPPDGYTF
CDR3nt: TGTGCCAGCAGCTTAGTGGTCAGCCGGAGCCCCCCGGATGGCTACACCTTC
d_gene: NA
abundance: once
j_gene: TRBJ1-2
v_gene: TRBV7-2

CDR3aa: CASSYTGGNTEAFF
CDR3nt: TGTGCCAGCAGTTACACCGGTGGGAACACTGAAGCTTTCTTT
d_gene: NA
abundance: NA
j_gene: TRBJ1-1
v_gene: TRBV6-2/TRBV6-3

CDR3aa: CASSLAGDRSLGF
CDR3nt: TGTGCCAGCAGCTTAGCAGGGGACAGGTCCCTAGGATTC
d_gene: TRBD1
abundance: NA
j_gene: TRBJ2-4
v_gene: TRBV7-2

CDR3aa: CASRGTGYQQFF
CDR3nt: TGTGCCAGCAGGGGTACAGGGTATCAGCAGTTCTTC
d_gene: NA
abundance: NA
j_gene: TRBJ2-1
v_gene: TRBV2

CDR3aa: CASSQHPWTSGGLGTQYF
CDR3nt: TGTGCCAGCAGCCAGCACCCATGGACTAGCGGGGGGCTAGGTACGCAGTATTTT
d_gene: TRBD2
abundance: once
j_gene: TRBJ2-3
v_gene: TRBV4-2

CDR3aa: CASRAGTGRFGNTIYF
CDR3nt: TGTGCCAGCAGGGCCGGGACAGGGAGGTTTGGAAACACCATATATTTT
d_gene: TRBD1
abundance: once
j_gene: TRBJ1-3
v_gene: TRBV2

CDR3aa: CASRVGTGGNQPQHF
CDR3nt: TGTGCCAGCAGAGTTGGGACAGGAGGAAATCAGCCCCAGCATTTT
d_gene: TRBD1
abundance: NA
j_gene: TRBJ1-5
v_gene: TRBV2

CDR3aa: CAWTAIPYGYTF
CDR3nt: TGTGCCTGGACAGCGATCCCCTATGGCTACACCTTC
d_gene: NA
abundance: NA
j_gene: TRBJ1-2
v_gene: TRBV30

CDR3aa: CASSQDRQGRTEAFF
CDR3nt: TGCGCCAGCAGCCAAGATCGACAGGGACGAACTGAAGCTTTCTTT
d_gene: TRBD1
abundance: NA
j_gene: TRBJ1-1
v_gene: TRBV4-1

CDR3aa: CASSQIFPRSGVAGELFF
CDR3nt: TGCGCCAGCAGCCAAATTTTCCCTCGTAGCGGGGTGGCCGGGGAGCTGTTTTTT
d_gene: TRBD2
abundance: NA
j_gene: TRBJ2-2
v_gene: TRBV4-1

CDR3aa: CASRNSVNIQYF
CDR3nt: TGTGCCAGCAGAAACTCGGTAAACATTCAGTACTTC
d_gene: NA
abundance: NA
j_gene: TRBJ2-4
v_gene: TRBV6-5

CDR3aa: CASSVPPGILNTEAFF
CDR3nt: TGTGCCAGCAGCGTACCCCCGGGAATCCTGAACACTGAAGCTTTCTTT
d_gene: NA
abundance: NA
j_gene: TRBJ1-1
v_gene: TRBV9

CDR3aa: CASSLEGQGFYEQYF
CDR3nt: TGCGCCAGCAGCTTGGAGGGACAGGGATTCTACGAGCAGTACTTC
d_gene: TRBD1
abundance: NA
j_gene: TRBJ2-7
v_gene: TRBV5-1

CDR3aa: CSASSGERVTQYF
CDR3nt: TGCAGTGCTAGTAGCGGGGAGAGAGTGACCCAGTACTTC
d_gene: TRBD2
abundance: once
j_gene: TRBJ2-5
v_gene: TRBV20-1

CDR3aa: CASSILRGGNEKLFF
CDR3nt: TGTGCCAGTAGTATTTTAAGGGGAGGAAATGAAAAACTGTTTTTT
d_gene: NA
abundance: NA
j_gene: TRBJ1-4
v_gene: TRBV19

CDR3aa: CASRTTGEEGNSPLHF
CDR3nt: TGTGCCAGCAGGACCACAGGCGAAGAAGGGAATTCACCCCTCCACTTT
d_gene: NA
abundance: NA
j_gene: TRBJ1-6
v_gene: TRBV6-6

CDR3aa: CASHPRKDRINYGYTF
CDR3nt: TGTGCCAGCCACCCGAGGAAGGACAGAATTAACTATGGCTACACCTTC
d_gene: NA
abundance: NA
j_gene: TRBJ1-2
v_gene: TRBV19

CDR3aa: CASSWDRGNSPLHF
CDR3nt: TGTGCCAGCAGTTGGGACAGGGGCAATTCACCCCTCCACTTT
d_gene: TRBD1
abundance: NA
j_gene: TRBJ1-6
v_gene: TRBV27

CDR3aa: CSVGGIEGLNYGYTF
CDR3nt: TGCAGCGTTGGGGGAATTGAAGGACTCAACTATGGCTACACCTTC
d_gene: NA
abundance: NA
j_gene: TRBJ1-2
v_gene: TRBV29-1

CDR3aa: CASSSTPGQGFFYEQYF
CDR3nt: TGTGCCAGCAGCAGCACCCCGGGACAGGGGTTTTTCTACGAGCAGTACTTC
d_gene: TRBD1
abundance: NA
j_gene: TRBJ2-7
v_gene: TRBV5-6

CDR3aa: CASSYQDRAVAYF
CDR3nt: TGTGCCAGCAGTTACCAAGACAGGGCGGTCGCGTATTTT
d_gene: TRBD1
abundance: NA
j_gene: TRBJ2-3
v_gene: TRBV6-2/TRBV6-3

CDR3aa: CASTLYNRGIGGYTF
CDR3nt: TGTGCCAGCACCTTATATAACCGGGGGATTGGTGGCTACACCTTC
d_gene: NA
abundance: NA
j_gene: TRBJ1-2
v_gene: TRBV28

CDR3aa: CASSTLCGEVQKITPQHF
CDR3nt: TGTGCCAGCAGCACCCTTTGTGGGGAGGTTCAGAAAATCACGCCCCAGCATTTT
d_gene: NA
abundance: NA
j_gene: TRBJ1-5
v_gene: TRBV21-1

CDR3aa: CASRPGGSTEAFF
CDR3nt: TGTGCCAGCAGGCCGGGGGGGAGCACTGAAGCTTTCTTT
d_gene: NA
abundance: NA
j_gene: TRBJ1-1
v_gene: TRBV5-8

CDR3aa: CASSPSENEKLFF
CDR3nt: TGTGCCAGCTCACCCTCGGAGAATGAAAAACTGTTTTTT
d_gene: NA
abundance: once
j_gene: TRBJ1-4
v_gene: TRBV18

CDR3aa: CASRTGGKYGYTF
CDR3nt: TGTGCCAGCAGGACAGGGGGCAAGTATGGCTACACCTTC
d_gene: TRBD1
abundance: NA
j_gene: TRBJ1-2
v_gene: TRBV6-5

CDR3aa: CASSRLPRTEAFF
CDR3nt: TGTGCCAGCAGTAGACTGCCGAGGACTGAAGCTTTCTTT
d_gene: NA
abundance: NA
j_gene: TRBJ1-1
v_gene: TRBV6-2/TRBV6-3

CDR3aa: CASSRGTNYGYTF
CDR3nt: TGTGCCAGCAGTCGGGGGACTAACTATGGCTACACCTTC
d_gene: NA
abundance: once
j_gene: TRBJ1-2
v_gene: TRBV28

CDR3aa: CASTMGQERSPLHF
CDR3nt: TGTGCCAGCACCATGGGACAGGAGCGATCACCCCTCCACTTT
d_gene: TRBD1
abundance: NA
j_gene: TRBJ1-6
v_gene: TRBV6-5